This T cell receptor beta chain was obtained from a study of cytomegalovirus exposure and HLA in healthy donors. Findings of the study overall: Reportedly, a later analysis found an Asian-associated ancestry cluster had fewer N-insertions than the approximately 600-donor mean. In a later analysis, TCR beta V- and J-gene trimming was associated with a missense DCLRE1C variant. Usually a TCR sequence was rare, but some public TCRs were found in many donors.

With respect to this clone: As yet, its antigen is unknown.

PCR was performed using 60 Vbeta and 13 Jbeta primers. Authors' data handling: Later reanalysis found roughly 80 million unique TCR beta chains, around 10 million of them shared. Profiling relied on immunoSEQ multiplex PCR, and the TCRdb table lists in-frame clones only, not all of them. The DNA gave D and trimming, while V, J and clone size come from that table. The table lists some 99,000 clones, around 77% of them singletons. This CDR3 region has 16 residues. Germline V CDR1 and CDR2: LNHDA, SQIVND (reference sequence). The V segment lost 6 bases and the J segment 2 bases; nucleotides outside the gene matches: 8.

This TCR came from a female donor in good health and CMV-seronegative. The sequencing input was PBMCs. The chain joins TRBV19 to TRBJ2-7; 12 nucleotides line up with TRBD2. CDR3: CASSLAGGLRPYEQYF. The CDR3 DNA follows: TGTGCCAGTAGCCTAGCGGGGGGGCTAAGACCCTACGAGCAGTACTTC.